Listed below are T cell receptor beta chains from one sample, sequenced in a study of CXCR3-negative and CXCR3-positive naive CD8 T cells. After re-calling the 5' RACE reads, TCRdb lists one entry per CDR3 protein, DNA absent. This sample's clone table lists around 140,000 distinct CDR3 sequences. The sequenced material came from naive CXCR3- CD8+ T cells from blood. The receptor set was obtained from a human donor in good health. Some clones in this sample may be carry-over from other donors' samples. CDR3s include the opening cysteine and the closing phenylalanine or tryptophan. Each record gives: J gene, CDR3 length, V gene, CDR3 protein.

TRBJ2-5 | 14 | TRBV15 | CATSKSGQQETQYF
TRBJ2-1 | 16 | TRBV3-1 | CASSPRLAAGNNEQFF
TRBJ2-4 | 15 | TRBV5-1 | CASSLVGQGANIQYF
TRBJ1-4 | 14 | TRBV7-9 | CASSPTATNEKLFF
TRBJ2-3 | 17 | TRBV6-1 | CASRIWALAGGSDTQYF
TRBJ2-1 | 17 | TRBV11-1 | CASSLGRGTGNYNEQFF
TRBJ2-1 | 13 | TRBV28 | CATAYALGNEQFF
TRBJ2-7 | 12 | TRBV14 | CASSRLSYEQYF
TRBJ2-5 | 12 | TRBV29-1 | CSVVGRGETQYF
TRBJ2-1 | 15 | TRBV11-2 | CASSFLVELVNEQFF
TRBJ1-1 | 13 | TRBV6-5 | CASSYDGGVEAFF
TRBJ1-3 | 15 | TRBV7-9 | CASSPQSASGNTIYF
TRBJ2-5 | 15 | TRBV21-1 | CASSTGRRFQETQYF
TRBJ1-1 | 14 | TRBV4-1 | CASSQDSMNTEAFF
TRBJ2-5 | 15 | TRBV19 | CASSISLYLGETQYF
TRBJ2-1 | 13 | TRBV29-1 | CSVVGGAGNEQFF
TRBJ2-1 | 18 | TRBV6-1 | CASGDIPVGYSLRNEQFF
TRBJ2-3 | 15 | TRBV4-3 | CASSQLSTGLGTQYF
TRBJ2-7 | 16 | TRBV12-3/TRBV12-4 | CASSFRAPAGSYEQYF
TRBJ2-3 | 15 | TRBV12-3/TRBV12-4 | CASSTGTSGSYTQYF
TRBJ2-5 | 14 | TRBV7-9 | CASRSWQLQETQYF
TRBJ2-6 | 17 | TRBV7-9 | CASSARNPLSGANVLTF
TRBJ2-1 | 12 | TRBV29-1 | CSVEIVGDEQFF
TRBJ2-1 | 17 | TRBV3-1 | CASSQDEKGSSYNEQFF
TRBJ2-3 | 16 | TRBV7-9 | CASSPPGQGLRNTQYF
TRBJ2-3 | 16 | TRBV7-3 | CASSSYTGGVADTQYF
TRBJ1-2 | 13 | TRBV12-3/TRBV12-4 | CASSETEDYGYTF
TRBJ2-5 | 13 | TRBV7-8 | CASSVWGGETQYF
TRBJ2-1 | 13 | TRBV10-3 | CAISESLVNEQFF
TRBJ2-7 | 15 | TRBV28 | CASSLLGGAAYEQYF
TRBJ1-4 | 15 | TRBV11-2 | CASSTPGPNLGGLFF
TRBJ2-5 | 14 | TRBV20-1 | CSATKTSGQETQYF
TRBJ2-1 | 15 | TRBV27 | CASSRLAGGHNEQFF
TRBJ1-2 | 15 | TRBV6-4 | CARRTGMVKGYGYTF
TRBJ1-2 | 12 | TRBV12-3/TRBV12-4 | CASRTGGHGYTF
TRBJ2-2 | 15 | TRBV14 | CASSQDWLAVGELFF
TRBJ2-1 | 19 | TRBV7-2 | CASSLLWGGGASSYNEQFF
TRBJ1-1 | 15 | TRBV2 | CAAISKGHGNTEAFF
TRBJ2-7 | 14 | TRBV19 | CASMATDRGYEQYF
TRBJ2-1 | 14 | TRBV28 | CASSPTSVYNEQFF
TRBJ2-7 | 16 | TRBV4-1 | CASSQELSGVSHEQYF
TRBJ2-5 | 15 | TRBV7-6 | CASSLHRGVNETQYF
TRBJ2-7 | 17 | TRBV7-8 | CATTETSGKRGAYEQYF
TRBJ2-7 | 16 | TRBV5-1 | CASSSLAGGPTYEQYF
TRBJ2-1 | 19 | TRBV27 | CASSLSSSVGTPGIDEQFF
TRBJ2-2 | 15 | TRBV6-6 | CASSYGSANTGELFF
TRBJ2-5 | 18 | TRBV28 | CASSHRLAGGIHQETQYF
TRBJ2-1 | 15 | TRBV25-1 | CASSDFLEAYNEQFF
TRBJ2-1 | 14 | TRBV20-1 | CSARVDGSYNEQFF
TRBJ1-2 | 16 | TRBV12-3/TRBV12-4 | CASPHRAGFINYGYTF
TRBJ1-5 | 15 | TRBV28 | CASSLGVAGNQPQHF
TRBJ2-7 | 18 | TRBV27 | CASSLMDSNPFPSYEQYF
TRBJ1-5 | 15 | TRBV19 | CASSLGQGLNQPQHF